The 30 T cell receptor beta chains reported below all come from one sample, sequenced in a study of shared clonotypes between healthy human individuals (dated by TCRdb to 2018 to 2020). Receptor libraries were prepared by the immunoSEQ multiplex PCR assay. TCRdb retrieved this table from immuneACCESS and kept in-frame rearrangements only. Not all clones are present; in checked studies, unresolved V genes account for under half, and no reason is known for the remainder. The sample yields approximately 1,500,000 clones; roughly 96% were counted once. The ten top clones hold approximately 1% of the sample. Sequencing used naive CD4+ T cells sorted from blood. The intended sense of this specimen's cell subset or site label: CD45RA+ positively selected. These receptors were collected from a man between 25 and 39 years old in good health.

The rearrangement joins TRBV7-8 to TRBJ2-7; TRBD2 is a possible D gene (5 bases). Trimming removed 6 bases from V and 0 bases from J, with 12 bases in between. Germline V CDR1 and CDR2: SGHVS, FQNEAQ. There are 14 residues in the CDR3. In DNA, the CDR3 is TGTGCCAGCAGTCTACCTAGCCGCTCCTACGAGCAGTACTTC. Protein product: CASSLPSRSYEQYF.

The chain has TRBV5-5 and TRBJ1-5; tentative D call: TRBD1 (5 bases). The V gene's germline CDR1 is SGHKS and CDR2 YYEKEE (reference sequence). Trimming cost V 1 base and J 4 bases, with 9 bases left between them. This CDR3 has 14 amino acids. In DNA form, the CDR3 reads TGTGCCAGCAGCTTGACAGGAATGAATCAGCCCCAGCATTTT. Translated, it gives CASSLTGMNQPQHF.

Regarding this clone: Without the conserved terminal phenylalanine or tryptophan, this CDR3 likely stems from a read error. Because the CDR3's place on the DNA is in doubt, the DNA is left out and the CDR3 is given as listed by TCRdb. The chain links TRBV11-3 to TRBJ2-3; the table calls TRBD2, which could not be checked here. The CDR3 comprises 8 residues, both ends counted. Germline CDR1 SGHNT, CDR2 YENEEA. The CDR3: CASSLGTL.

The CDR3 sequence is CASSLVPTQGVRGLIGEQFF. CDR3 nucleotides: TGTGCCAGCAGCTTGGTCCCGACACAGGGCGTACGGGGCTTAATAGGGGAGCAGTTCTTC. V gene TRBV13 combines with J gene TRBJ2-1, with a tentative D call TRBD1 (6 bases). CDR3 length: 20 amino acids. Germline-derived CDR1 and CDR2 are PRHDT and FYEKMQ (reference sequence). V lost 3 bases, J lost 10 bases, and 34 bases lay in between.

The rearrangement uses TRBV5-4 and TRBJ2-2; D is unresolved. There are 13 residues in the CDR3. The ends were cut back, 2 bases at V and 3 bases at J, with 5 bases in the middle. CDR1 SGHNT and CDR2 YYREEE come from the germline V gene (reference sequence). The CDR3 region has the DNA TGTGCCAGCAGCTTATATGACACCGGGGAGCTGTTTTTT. It yields the protein CASSLYDTGELFF.

The CDR3 sequence is CSVTRTVGSGYTF. The CDR3 nucleotides are TGCAGCGTTACCCGGACGGTTGGTTCTGGCTACACCTTC. This chain links TRBV29-1 with TRBJ1-2; D is unclear. This CDR3 is built from 13 residues. Germline assignment: CDR1 SQVTM and CDR2 ANQGSEA. Trimming removed 5 bases from V and 7 bases from J, with 17 bases in between.

This sequence joins TRBV7-2 and TRBJ2-1, with D maybe TRBD2 (6 bases). CDR1 and CDR2 (germline): SGHTA, FQGNSA. This CDR3 region has 15 residues. V was clipped by 5 bases and J by 5 bases, with 16 bases between them. CDR3 nucleotides: TGTGCCAGCAGCCCGGGGGTTCACCGGGACAATGAGCAGTTCTTC. Its protein product is CASSPGVHRDNEQFF.

The chain carries TRBV2 and TRBJ2-7; 13 bases line up with TRBD2. V gave up 4 bases and J gave up 2 bases; unmatched junction bases: 5. Per germline, CDR1 SNHLY and CDR2 FYNNEI. The CDR3 runs to 16 residues. The chain's CDR3 is CASSARLAGGAYEQYF. Here the CDR3 DNA reads TGTGCCAGCAGTGCTAGACTAGCGGGAGGAGCCTACGAGCAGTACTTC.

The chain employs TRBV29-1 and TRBJ2-2, with D tentatively TRBD2 (6 bases). The length of the CDR3 is 14 residues. The V and J ends lost 1 base and 5 bases respectively, with 11 bases between them. CDR1 SQVTM and CDR2 ANQGSEA come from the germline V gene. The DNA for the CDR3 is TGCAGCGTTGAAGCAGTCCGGGGGACCGGGGAGCTGTTTTTT. This gives the protein CSVEAVRGTGELFF.

The V and J genes are TRBV16 and TRBJ2-7, with 10 bases identical to TRBD1. There are 15 residues in the CDR3. Germline-derived CDR1 and CDR2 are KGHSY and FQNENV. Trimming at V came to 0 bases and at J to 5 bases, leaving 4 bases not matched to a gene. The CDR3 is CASSQSGTGVNEQYF. The CDR3, as DNA: TGTGCCAGCAGCCAATCCGGGACAGGGGTAAACGAGCAGTACTTC.

This rearrangement joins TRBV5-4 to TRBJ2-5; 7 nucleotides line up with TRBD2. CDR1 is SGHNT and CDR2 is YYREEE in the germline V gene (reference sequence). The CDR3 is 13 residues long. Unmatched junction bases numbered 5, after V lost 4 bases and J lost 5 bases. CDR3 coding DNA: TGTGCCAGCAGCATCCAGGGAGGGGAGACCCAGTACTTC. Translated, it gives CASSIQGGETQYF.

The V and J genes are TRBV5-4 and TRBJ1-2, with TRBD1 identical over 7 bases. This CDR3 has 14 amino acids. V lost 1 base, J lost 2 bases, and 2 bases stayed unmatched. Germline CDR1 is SGHNT and CDR2 is YYREEE (reference sequence). This CDR3 is CASSLPGQNYGYTF. CDR3 nucleotides: TGTGCCAGCAGCTTGCCGGGACAGAACTATGGCTACACCTTC.

This chain links TRBV7-2 with TRBJ2-7; the D call may be TRBD1 or TRBD2 (6 bases each). The V gene's germline CDR1 is SGHTA and CDR2 FQGNSA. V lost 0 bases and J 1 base, leaving 10 bases between the germline ends. The CDR3 covers 15 residues. This chain's CDR3 is CASSLAPGASYEQYF. The CDR3, as DNA: TGTGCCAGCAGCTTAGCGCCGGGGGCGTCCTACGAGCAGTACTTC. Full variable domain (rest looked up from reference TRBV7-2 and TRBJ2-7): GAGVSQSPSNKVTEKGKDVELRCDPISGHTALYWYRQSLGQGLEFLIYFQGNSAPDKSGLPSDRFSAERTGGSVSTLTIQRTQQEDSAVYLCASSLAPGASYEQYFGPGTRLTVT.

V and J are TRBV19 and TRBJ2-2; 10 bases match TRBD1. V lost 6 bases to trimming and J lost 2 bases; unmatched junction nucleotides: 15. This CDR3 is 19 amino acids long. Looked up from germline, CDR1 is LNHDA and CDR2 is SQIVND (reference sequence). In DNA, the CDR3 is TGTGCCAGTAGCAGACCCGGTTGGGGACAGGGGTCCAACACCGGGGAGCTGTTTTTT. It specifies CASSRPGWGQGSNTGELFF.

The chain carries TRBV7-2 and TRBJ2-3; 13 nucleotides line up with TRBD2. The CDR3 contains 15 residues. Germline lookup yields CDR1 SGHTA and CDR2 FQGNSA. V was pared by 6 bases and J by 3 bases, with 3 bases of the junction left unmatched. The chain's CDR3 is CASRTGLAGTDTQYF. The CDR3 nucleotides are TGTGCCAGCAGGACGGGACTAGCGGGAACAGATACGCAGTATTTT. Full variable domain (missing parts from reference TRBV7-2 and TRBJ2-3): GAGVSQSPSNKVTEKGKDVELRCDPISGHTALYWYRQSLGQGLEFLIYFQGNSAPDKSGLPSDRFSAERTGGSVSTLTIQRTQQEDSAVYLCASRTGLAGTDTQYFGPGTRLTVL.

The V gene is TRBV29-1, the J gene TRBJ2-1; 9 positions match TRBD2. V shed 7 bases and J 8 bases; nucleotides not matched to a gene: 18. Germline CDR1 and CDR2: SQVTM and ANQGSEA. CDR3 length: 16 amino acids. For the CDR3, the DNA is TGCAGCGGTACCGCAGGCCTAGCGGGATATTTGTATGAGCAGTTCTTC. Amino acids: CSGTAGLAGYLYEQFF.

The J gene is TRBJ1-5, the V gene TRBV28; D is ambiguous. V dropped 5 bases and J dropped 4 bases, with 18 bases sitting between them. Per germline, CDR1 MDHEN and CDR2 SYDVKM. The CDR3 is 16 residues long. The CDR3 spells CASSRKGILRNQPQHF. Written as DNA, the CDR3 is TGTGCCAGCAGTCGTAAGGGAATACTCAGGAATCAGCCCCAGCATTTT.

The V call is TRBV11-2, the J call TRBJ1-5, with D possibly TRBD1 on 5 matching bases. Trimming took off 1 base at V and 2 bases at J, with 9 bases between the two ends. CDR3 length: 15 amino acids. Germline loops: CDR1 SGHAT, CDR2 FQNNGV. The DNA for the CDR3 is TGTGCCAGCAGCTTAGGGTGGGGGGGCAATCAGCCCCAGCATTTT. This translates into CASSLGWGGNQPQHF. Full variable domain (rest looked up from reference TRBV11-2 and TRBJ1-5): EAGVAQSPRYKIIEKRQSVAFWCNPISGHATLYWYQQILGQGPKLLIQFQNNGVVDDSQLPKDRFSAERLKGVDSTLKIQPAKLEDSAVYLCASSLGWGGNQPQHFGDGTRLSIL.

The V and J genes are TRBV6-1 and TRBJ1-5; D uncertain. The germline CDR1 and CDR2 sequences are MNHNS and SASEGT. This CDR3 is 12 amino acids long. The V and J ends lost 3 bases and 6 bases respectively, with 6 bases between them. This CDR3 is CASSDLGQPQHF. DNA of the CDR3: TGTGCCAGCAGTGATTTGGGTCAGCCCCAGCATTTT.

This chain uses TRBV6-5 with TRBJ2-1, with 9 positions matching TRBD2. J was trimmed by 3 bases and V by 6 bases; bases with no gene match: 6. This CDR3 is 15 amino acids long. Germline-derived CDR1 and CDR2 are MNHEY and SVGAGI. The CDR3 DNA is TGTGCCAGCAGCGAGACTAGCGGTATCTACAATGAGCAGTTCTTC. Translated: CASSETSGIYNEQFF.

As to this clone: Other DNA variants within this sample encode the same CDR3. J is TRBJ2-7 and V is TRBV15, with 8 bases aligning to TRBD1. The germline CDR1 and CDR2 sequences are LNHNV and YYDKDF (reference sequence). Losses at the gene ends were 5 bases for V and 2 bases for J; bases not matched to a gene: 2. The CDR3 is 13 residues long. CDR3 in amino acids: CATSRDRPYEQYF. The DNA for the CDR3 is TGTGCCACCAGCCGGGACAGGCCCTACGAGCAGTACTTC.

J is TRBJ2-7 and V is TRBV30; D is tentatively TRBD1 or TRBD2 (5 bases each). The CDR3 sequence is 14 residues long. Germline loops: CDR1 GTSNPN, CDR2 SVGIG (reference sequence). With 1 base removed from V and 7 bases from J, the gap between germline ends came to 17 bases. This CDR3 is CAWSDGLGVLEQYF. DNA of the CDR3: TGTGCCTGGAGTGACGGGTTGGGGGTCTTGGAGCAGTACTTC.

The chain combines TRBV10-3 with TRBJ2-5; 8 bases map to TRBD1. Germline V lookup: CDR1 ENHRY, CDR2 SYGVKD. The V gene end was trimmed by 6 bases and the J gene end by 2 bases; junction bases not matched to a gene: 5. The CDR3 is 14 amino acids. The CDR3 bases are TGTGCCATCAGACCCGGGACAGGACAAGAGACCCAGTACTTC. This encodes CAIRPGTGQETQYF.

This rearrangement joins TRBV7-9 to TRBJ2-7; D possibly corresponds to TRBD2 (5 bases). The CDR3 sequence is 14 residues long. V dropped 7 bases and J dropped 3 bases, with 16 bases sitting between them. Germline V lookup: CDR1 SEHNR, CDR2 FQNEAQ (reference sequence). The CDR3 region is CASTIPPEGYEQYF. The CDR3 bases are TGTGCCAGCACCATCCCCCCCGAGGGCTACGAGCAGTACTTC. Filled out from reference TRBV7-9 and TRBJ2-7, the complete variable domain reads DTGVSQNPRHKITKRGQNVTFRCDPISEHNRLYWYRQTLGQGPEFLTYFQNEAQLEKSRLLSDRFSAERPKGSFSTLEIQRTEQGDSAMYLCASTIPPEGYEQYFGPGTRLTVT.

The chain uses TRBV7-2 and TRBJ2-7, with D perhaps TRBD2 (5 bases). The CDR3 is made up of 15 amino acids. In germline, CDR1 is SGHTA, CDR2 FQGNSA. Trimming took 5 bases from V and 2 from J, leaving 16 bases between them. CDR3 sequence reads: CASSDRTRAPYEQYF. Written as DNA, the CDR3 is TGTGCCAGCAGCGATAGAACTAGGGCCCCCTACGAGCAGTACTTC.

The chain couples TRBV7-9 to TRBJ1-5; 9 bases are a match to TRBD1. CDR1 and CDR2 from the germline V gene are SEHNR and FQNEAQ (reference sequence). With V trimmed by 5 bases and J by 5 bases, 4 bases remained unmatched. CDR3 length equals 14 residues. CDR3 amino acids: CASSPGTGYQPQHF. The CDR3 DNA follows: TGTGCCAGCAGCCCCGGGACAGGGTATCAGCCCCAGCATTTT.

The chain carries TRBV27 and TRBJ2-6, with D tentatively TRBD1 (5 bases). From germline, CDR1 is MNHEY and CDR2 SMNVEV (reference sequence). The V gene lost 2 bases and the J gene lost 0 bases, with 14 bases spanning the gap. The CDR3 length is 18 residues. In DNA form, the CDR3 reads TGTGCCAGCAGTTTACGGGTCGACAGACTCTCTGGGGCCAACGTCCTGACTTTC. It codes for CASSLRVDRLSGANVLTF.

Points on this clone: Other nucleotide sequences in the sample specify the same CDR3. The V call is TRBV5-1, the J call TRBJ2-3; no definite D call. Germline V gene lookup returns CDR1 SGHRS and CDR2 YFSETQ. The CDR3 covers 15 residues. V lost 0 bases and J lost 1, with 9 bases in between. This CDR3 is CASSLAGVRTDTQYF. The CDR3 nucleotides read TGCGCCAGCAGCTTGGCTGGGGTGCGCACAGATACGCAGTATTTT. The whole variable domain, remainder taken from reference TRBV5-1 and TRBJ2-3, is KAGVTQTPRYLIKTRGQQVTLSCSPISGHRSVSWYQQTPGQGLQFLFEYFSETQRNKGNFPGRFSGRQFSNSRSEMNVSTLELGDSALYLCASSLAGVRTDTQYFGPGTRLTVL.

The rearrangement links TRBV6-5 to TRBJ1-2; possibly TRBD1 for D (6 bases). This CDR3 has 15 residues. V lost 2 bases and J 1 base, leaving 11 bases between the germline ends. Germline loops: CDR1 MNHEY, CDR2 SVGAGI. The CDR3 DNA reads as TGTGCCAGCAGTTACCAGGGGACAAGTAACTATGGCTACACCTTC. Encoded protein: CASSYQGTSNYGYTF.

The rearrangement joins TRBV5-1 to TRBJ2-7, with 9 bases lining up with TRBD2. Germline values: CDR1 SGHRS, CDR2 YFSETQ. V dropped 0 bases and J dropped 4; count of bases not matched to a gene: 8. This CDR3 contains 16 residues. CDR3 in amino acids: CASSLGAAGGGYEQYF. Here the CDR3 DNA reads TGCGCCAGCAGCTTGGGGGCAGCGGGAGGAGGATACGAGCAGTACTTC.